These 10 T cell receptor beta chains came from one sample sequenced in a study of blood T cells in healthy people across ages. Primers used in a second PCR of roughly 6 to 11 cycles were a sample-barcoded 5' primer and a J-beta primer mix. TCRdb reprocessed the 5' RACE reads via MiXCR and lists one record per CDR3 protein. The sample lists 650,000 to 900,000 distinct CDR3 sequences; around 62% were seen once. The specimen was blood. These receptors were collected from a man aged 25 to 40 in good health.

The V call is TRBV4-2, the J call TRBJ2-7; 8 bases line up with TRBD2. The length of the CDR3 is 16 residues. V was clipped by 4 bases and J by 5 bases; unmatched bases: 13. The germline gives CDR1 LGHNA, CDR2 YNFKEQ. The CDR3 bases are TGTGCCAGCAGCCCCTTTATCGGGGGGGGCCTGAACGAGCAGTACTTC. Protein product: CASSPFIGGGLNEQYF.

The rearrangement uses TRBV24-1 and TRBJ2-1; 8 positions agree with TRBD2. The CDR3 is 19 residues long. Per germline, CDR1 KGHDR and CDR2 SFDVKD. The V and J ends lost 1 base and 1 base, in that order; junction bases with no gene match: 11. CDR3 nucleotides: TGTGCCACCAGTGATTTCCGCGGGGAACTAGCGGATTCCTACAATGAGCAGTTCTTC. Translation gives CATSDFRGELADSYNEQFF.

The rearrangement uses TRBV15 and TRBJ1-2; no clear D. The V and J ends lost 0 bases and 3 bases respectively, with 5 bases between them. Germline V gene sequence: CDR1 LNHNV, CDR2 YYDKDF (reference sequence). This CDR3 has 13 amino acids. CDR3 sequence: CATSRDRHYGYTF. As DNA, the CDR3 is TGTGCCACCAGCAGAGATAGGCACTATGGCTACACCTTC.

The gene calls are TRBV6-2 or TRBV6-3 and TRBJ2-3; the D gene could be TRBD1 or TRBD2 (5 bases each). The CDR3 has 16 residues. V was shortened by 2 bases and J by 3 bases, with 15 bases between the two germline ends. The V gene's germline CDR1 is MNHEY and CDR2 SVGEGT. The DNA for the CDR3 is TGTGCCAGCAGTTACCCCAGAGGGGATGGAACAGATACGCAGTATTTT. Protein sequence: CASSYPRGDGTDTQYF.

J is TRBJ1-5 and V is TRBV12-3 or TRBV12-4, with 8 bases fitting TRBD1. This CDR3 comprises 14 residues. Trimming took 3 bases from V and 5 from J; bases not matched to a gene: 3. CDR3 DNA: TGTGCCAGCAGTTTGACAGGGGAGGATCAGCCCCAGCATTTT. Residues: CASSLTGEDQPQHF.

This clonotype was observed once. The chain recombines TRBV25-1 with TRBJ1-2; weak D call: TRBD1 (5 bases). V lost 0 bases and J 7 bases, leaving 12 bases between the germline ends. Germline CDR1 is MGHDK and CDR2 is SYGVNS. The CDR3 is 14 residues long. CDR3 sequence (DNA): TGTGCCAGCAGTGAATATAGGCAGGGCGGTGGCTACACCTTC. This gives the protein CASSEYRQGGGYTF.

This clonotype has a handful of counts. The chain joins TRBV2 to TRBJ1-2, with D possibly matching TRBD1 (6 bases). The CDR3 contains 15 residues. Looked up from germline, CDR1 is SNHLY and CDR2 is FYNNEI. V dropped 10 bases and J dropped 4 bases, with 22 bases sitting between them. The CDR3 DNA sequence: TGTGCCACCTTACTTCTAGGGGGGCGCCCCTATGGCTACACCTTC. Translation: CATLLLGGRPYGYTF.

The rearrangement uses TRBV21-1 and TRBJ1-4; the table assigns TRBD1, which was not confirmed against the DNA. TRBV21-1 is a recognized pseudogene. The CDR3 loop spans 12 amino acids. CDR3 sequence (DNA): TGTGCCAGCAGCGAGGGGTGGGAAAAACTGTTTTTT. Protein product: CASSEGWEKLFF.

The chain couples TRBV4-2 to TRBJ1-2, with 8 bases fitting TRBD1. CDR3 length: 16 amino acids. After removal of 3 bases from V and 2 bases from J, the junction contained 8 bases not matched to a gene. Germline CDR1 reads LGHNA; CDR2 reads YNFKEQ. The CDR3 loop reads CASSQGAGGSNYGYTF. The CDR3 DNA reads as TGTGCCAGCAGCCAGGGCGCAGGGGGCTCAAACTATGGCTACACCTTC.

The sample holds a few counts of this clonotype. The V and J genes are TRBV29-1 and TRBJ2-5; D unclear. The length of the CDR3 is 15 residues. Trimming took off 0 bases at V and 1 base at J, with 12 bases between the two ends. CDR1 and CDR2 (germline): SQVTM, ANQGSEA. For the CDR3, the DNA is TGCAGCGTTGAAGAAGAAGGCAGGCCCCAAGAGACCCAGTACTTC. This gives the protein CSVEEEGRPQETQYF.